This TCR beta chain was found in a study of shared clonotypes between healthy human individuals. Only in-frame clones appear in the TCRdb table, and some are missing; sequencing was by immunoSEQ multiplex PCR. The sample carries more than 2,000,000 clones, around 94% recorded once. V was shortened by 5 bases and J by 8 bases, with 13 bases between the two germline ends. The length of the CDR3 is 13 residues. CDR1 is MNHNS and CDR2 is SASEGT in the germline V gene. The sequence derives from a man aged 18 to 29 in good health. The V and J genes are TRBV6-1 and TRBJ1-5; weak D call: TRBD1 (5 bases). The sequenced sample was naive CD4+ T cells sorted from blood. The subset here: CD45RA+ positively selected. CDR3 loop: CASSPLTQEPQHF. DNA for the CDR3: TGTGCCAGCAGTCCCTTAACACAGGAGCCCCAGCATTTT.